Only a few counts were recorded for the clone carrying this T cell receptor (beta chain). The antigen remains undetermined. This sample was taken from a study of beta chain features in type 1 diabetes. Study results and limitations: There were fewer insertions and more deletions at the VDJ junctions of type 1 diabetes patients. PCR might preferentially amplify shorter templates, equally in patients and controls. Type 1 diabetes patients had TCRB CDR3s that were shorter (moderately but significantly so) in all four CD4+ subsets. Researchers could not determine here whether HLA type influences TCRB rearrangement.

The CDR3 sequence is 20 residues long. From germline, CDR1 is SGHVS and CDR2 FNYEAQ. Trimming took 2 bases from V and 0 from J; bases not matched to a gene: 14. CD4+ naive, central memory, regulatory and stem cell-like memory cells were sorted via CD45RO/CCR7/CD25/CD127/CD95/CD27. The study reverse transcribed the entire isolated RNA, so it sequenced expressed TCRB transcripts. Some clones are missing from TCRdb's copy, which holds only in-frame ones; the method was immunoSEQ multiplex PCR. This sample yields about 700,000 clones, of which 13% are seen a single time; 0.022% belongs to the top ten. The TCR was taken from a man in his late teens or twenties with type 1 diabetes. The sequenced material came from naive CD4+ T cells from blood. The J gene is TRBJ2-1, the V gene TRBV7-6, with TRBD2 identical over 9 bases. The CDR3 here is CASSLLRLAGPPSSYNEQFF. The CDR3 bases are TGTGCCAGCAGCTTACTGAGGCTAGCGGGGCCCCCTAGCTCCTACAATGAGCAGTTCTTC.